This entry lists 5 T cell receptor beta chains sequenced from one sample in a study of T cells in Graves' hyperthyroidism and ophthalmopathy. Amplification yielded TCR beta CDR3 regions, with RNA transcripts as the source. The study used the HTBI primer set for a first-round RT-PCR of the TCR CDR3. A single record per CDR3 protein comes from TCRdb applying MiXCR to the multiplex PCR reads. The sample shows under 550,000 distinct CDR3 sequences, roughly 21% of them seen only once. Sequenced material: blood. The receptor set was obtained from a man aged 35 to 55 with Graves' ophthalmopathy.

This clonotype came up many times. CDR3 nucleotide sequence: TGTGCCAGCAGTGCCGGGACAGACTACCAAGAGACCCAGTACTTC. It specifies CASSAGTDYQETQYF. The chain uses TRBV28 and TRBJ2-5; 7 nucleotides align to TRBD1. Trimming took 5 bases from V and 0 from J; bases not matched to a gene: 6. Germline CDR1 reads MDHEN; CDR2 reads SYDVKM. This CDR3 region has 15 residues.

V gene TRBV7-3 combines with J gene TRBJ2-3, with D perhaps TRBD2 (6 bases). The ends were cut back, 4 bases at V and 1 base at J, with 18 bases in the middle. This CDR3 region has 17 residues. Germline V gives CDR1 SGHTA, CDR2 FQGTGA. CDR3 amino acids: CASSSSRGLAGTDTQYF. The CDR3, as DNA: TGTGCCAGCAGCTCGAGCCGGGGGTTAGCGGGCACAGATACGCAGTATTTT.

This clonotype occurred many times. The chain recombines TRBV30 with TRBJ1-1, with D hard to call. This CDR3 comprises 16 residues. Deletions cut 7 bases from V and 3 bases from J, with 24 bases between. Germline V gene lookup returns CDR1 GTSNPN and CDR2 SVGIG (reference sequence). The CDR3 reads CAYGILKGFRDTEAFF. The CDR3 region has the DNA TGTGCCTATGGAATATTGAAAGGCTTTCGGGACACTGAAGCTTTCTTT.

The V gene is TRBV19, the J gene TRBJ2-5, with 9 bases identical to TRBD1. J lost 3 bases, V lost 8 bases, and 7 bases had no gene match. The CDR3 totals 14 residues. Per the germline V gene, CDR1 is LNHDA and CDR2 is SQIVND (reference sequence). DNA for the CDR3: TGTGCCAGTTCTACAGGGGGCTGGGAAGAGACCCAGTACTTC. This encodes CASSTGGWEETQYF.

Ten or more counts support this clonotype. The V gene is TRBV12-3 or TRBV12-4, the J gene TRBJ2-2; 8 bases fit TRBD2. The CDR3 totals 15 residues. J gave up 6 bases and V 6 bases, and 9 bases lay outside the gene matches. CDR3: CASSPGLGLAGELFF. Written as DNA, the CDR3 is TGTGCCAGCAGCCCGGGACTAGGTCTGGCCGGGGAGCTGTTTTTT.